This TCR beta chain was documented in a study of cytotoxic CD8 clonotypes in ibrutinib-treated CLL. The sequencing depth, 1 in 200,000 to 1 in 1 million T cells, was the target. Sequenced by immunoSEQ multiplex PCR; TCRdb stores in-frame clones only, minus some. The sample holds about 22,000 clones, around 75% seen once. The sequenced sample was PBMCs, obtained before ibrutinib treatment. This TCR derives from a human donor with chronic lymphocytic leukemia.

In nucleotides, the CDR3 is TGCGCCAGCAGCTTGGTAGGGTCTAGGGCCAACGTCCTGACTTTC. Translation: CASSLVGSRANVLTF. The V call is TRBV5-1, the J call TRBJ2-6, with D unresolved. Trimming took off 0 bases at V and 5 bases at J, with 9 bases between the two ends. CDR3 size: 15 residues. Per the germline V gene, CDR1 is SGHRS and CDR2 is YFSETQ.